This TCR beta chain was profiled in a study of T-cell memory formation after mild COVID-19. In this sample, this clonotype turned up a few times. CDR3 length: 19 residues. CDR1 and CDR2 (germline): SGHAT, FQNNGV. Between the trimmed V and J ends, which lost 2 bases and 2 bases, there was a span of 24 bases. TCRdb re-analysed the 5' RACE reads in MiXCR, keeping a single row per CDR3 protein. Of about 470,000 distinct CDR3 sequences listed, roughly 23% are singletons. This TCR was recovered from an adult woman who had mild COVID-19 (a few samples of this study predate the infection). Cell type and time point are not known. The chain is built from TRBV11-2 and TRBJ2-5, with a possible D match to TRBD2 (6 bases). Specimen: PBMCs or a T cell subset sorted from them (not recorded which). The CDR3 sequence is CASSLPRESPRAVQETQYF. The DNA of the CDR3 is TGTGCCAGCAGCTTACCCCGGGAGAGCCCCAGGGCGGTGCAAGAGACCCAGTACTTC.